Described below is a single T cell receptor (beta chain) sequence and its context. This sample stems from a study of blood T cell repertoires in COVID-19. Study-wide background: Acute and convalescent COVID-19 samples came from the United States, Italy and Spain. From T cells, B-cell-depleted T cells, or PBMCs came the material, which was cDNA or gDNA.

The CDR3 length is 15 residues. The V and J ends lost 2 bases and 3 bases, in that order; junction bases with no gene match: 8. Assay used: immunoSEQ multiplex PCR; TCRdb lists only in-frame clones, some missing. The sample carries 130,000 or so clones, over 75% recorded once. The sequence was obtained from a man aged 55 to 70 with acute or convalescent COVID-19. Sequencing was performed on peripheral blood. The chain couples TRBV5-3 to TRBJ2-7; 7 nucleotides align to TRBD1. TRBV5-3 falls under the ORF class, with uncertain function. The CDR3 nucleotides are TGTGCCAGAAGCTTTAGGTCGCAGGGGGACTACGAGCAGTACTTC. It is translated as CARSFRSQGDYEQYF.